What follows is one TCR beta chain and its context. The sample comes from a study of blood T cell repertoires in COVID-19. Profiled with immunoSEQ multiplex PCR; TCRdb holds only in-frame clones, not every one. Of under 95,000 clones listed, roughly nine tenths were seen once; the top ten hold roughly 5.7%. The germline V gene has CDR1 KGHSH and CDR2 LQKENI. CDR3 length equals 15 residues. The junction had 7 bases not matched to a gene; V was cut back by 5 bases and J by 4 bases. The sequence was collected from a man between 60 and 70 years old with acute or convalescent COVID-19. Source material: peripheral blood. The rearrangement links TRBV18 to TRBJ2-7, with 11 positions matching TRBD1. Here the CDR3 reads CASSSRDRGRYEQYF. DNA of the CDR3: TGTGCCAGCTCATCCCGGGACAGGGGGAGGTACGAGCAGTACTTC.